Following are 7 T cell receptor beta chains from one sample sequenced in a study of CD8 T cells in ankylosing spondylitis. Study results and caveats: Ankylosing spondylitis blood appeared to be characterized by a TCR beta motif of roughly eight highly homologous variants.

These receptors' targets are unknown. TCRdb passed the 5' RACE reads through MiXCR, listing each CDR3 protein once. The top ten hold over 6.5% of the sample, which has approximately 540,000 distinct CDR3 sequences, roughly 13% seen once. The sample consisted of blood, either unsorted or a sorted T cell fraction (not recorded which). Receptor source: a male donor with ankylosing spondylitis.

The rearrangement joins TRBV12-3 or TRBV12-4 to TRBJ1-5; tentative D call: TRBD1 (5 bases). This CDR3 contains 17 residues. The V end lost 3 bases, the J end lost 3 bases, and 18 bases lay between the germline ends. The CDR3 region has the DNA TGTGCCAGCAGTTTCTATAGCGGGGCCCTCATCAATCAGCCCCAGCATTTT. Protein sequence: CASSFYSGALINQPQHF.

This chain links TRBV25-1 with TRBJ1-1; D call uncertain. The V and J ends lost 1 base and 4 bases respectively, with 10 bases between them. The CDR3 covers 14 residues. Germline loops: CDR1 MGHDK, CDR2 SYGVNS. The DNA for the CDR3 is TGTGCCAGCAGTGAATTAGTCGGAGGCACTGAAGCTTTCTTT. Translated, it gives CASSELVGGTEAFF.

The V gene is TRBV5-1, the J gene TRBJ2-1, with D unresolved. Trimming took off 2 bases at V and 9 bases at J, with 12 bases between the two ends. Per germline, CDR1 SGHRS and CDR2 YFSETQ. The CDR3 extends over 13 amino acids. CDR3 loop: CASSLEPTGEQFF. DNA for the CDR3: TGCGCCAGCAGCTTAGAGCCCACCGGTGAGCAGTTCTTC.

This clonotype was observed a handful of times. This chain links TRBV10-2 with TRBJ1-5; D is ambiguous. The CDR3 length is 14 residues. Trimming removed 3 bases from V and 0 bases from J, with 6 bases in between. Germline-derived CDR1 and CDR2 are WSHSY and SAAADI. The CDR3 DNA reads TGCGCCAGCAGTGACAGGAGTAGCAATCAGCCCCAGCATTTT. It specifies CASSDRSSNQPQHF.

This clonotype was seen many times. CDR3 protein: CASSQDYGGGYGYTF. In DNA, the CDR3 is TGCGCCAGCAGCCAAGATTACGGAGGGGGGTATGGCTACACCTTC. This rearrangement joins TRBV4-1 to TRBJ1-2; D is possibly TRBD1 (6 bases). Trimming pared 0 bases from V and 5 bases from J, leaving 13 bases between. This CDR3 has 15 residues. Germline V gives CDR1 MGHRA, CDR2 YSYEKL.

With regard to this clonotype: A much larger clonotype is one base distant, so this may be a read error. CDR3 coding DNA: TGTGCCTGCTCCCCAAGGCTGCACACCTCAAGATTCCATCAGCCCCAGCATTTT. Protein sequence: CACSPRLHTSRFHQPQHF. The V and J genes are TRBV12-3 or TRBV12-4 and TRBJ1-5; D gene uncertain. Deletions cut 11 bases from V and 5 bases from J, with 31 bases between. The CDR3 has 18 residues.

The chain recombines TRBV3-1 with TRBJ2-5; 14 bases line up with TRBD2. The CDR3 has 15 residues. CDR1 and CDR2 from the germline V gene are LGHDT and YNNKEL (reference sequence). J gave up 5 bases and V 4 bases, and 3 bases lay outside the gene matches. CDR3 amino acids: CASSRLAGGEETQYF. The CDR3 DNA follows: TGTGCCAGCAGCCGACTAGCGGGAGGGGAGGAGACCCAGTACTTC.